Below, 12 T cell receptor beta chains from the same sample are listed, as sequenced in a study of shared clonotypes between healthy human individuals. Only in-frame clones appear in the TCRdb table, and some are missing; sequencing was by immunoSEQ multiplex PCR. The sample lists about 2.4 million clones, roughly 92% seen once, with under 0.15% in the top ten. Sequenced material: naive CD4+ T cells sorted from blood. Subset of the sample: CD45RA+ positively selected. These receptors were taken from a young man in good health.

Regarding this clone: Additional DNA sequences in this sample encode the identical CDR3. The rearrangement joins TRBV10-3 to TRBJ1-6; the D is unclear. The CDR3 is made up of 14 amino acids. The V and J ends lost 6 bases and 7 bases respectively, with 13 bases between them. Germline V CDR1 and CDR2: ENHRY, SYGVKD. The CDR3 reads CAISEGRGNSPLHF. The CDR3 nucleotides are TGTGCCATCAGCGAGGGTCGAGGAAATTCACCCCTCCACTTT.

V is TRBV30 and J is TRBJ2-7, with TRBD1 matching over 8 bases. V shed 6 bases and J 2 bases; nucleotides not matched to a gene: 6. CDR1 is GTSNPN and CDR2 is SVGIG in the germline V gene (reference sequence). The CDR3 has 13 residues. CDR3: CACSPGQAYEQYF. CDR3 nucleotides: TGTGCCTGTTCTCCGGGACAGGCCTACGAGCAGTACTTC.

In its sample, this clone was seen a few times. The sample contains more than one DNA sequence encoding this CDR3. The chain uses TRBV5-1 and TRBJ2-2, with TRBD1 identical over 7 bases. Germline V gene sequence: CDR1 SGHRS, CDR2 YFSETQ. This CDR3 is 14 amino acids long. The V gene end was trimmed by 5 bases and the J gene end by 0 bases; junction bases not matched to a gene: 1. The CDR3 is CASSQGANTGELFF. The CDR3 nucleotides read TGCGCCAGCAGTCAGGGGGCGAACACCGGGGAGCTGTTTTTT.

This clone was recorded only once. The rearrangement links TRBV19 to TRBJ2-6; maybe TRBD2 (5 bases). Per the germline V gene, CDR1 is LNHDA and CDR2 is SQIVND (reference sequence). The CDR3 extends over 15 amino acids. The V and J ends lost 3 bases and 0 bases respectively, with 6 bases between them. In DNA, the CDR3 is TGTGCCAGTAGTATTAGCGTCTCTGGGGCCAACGTCCTGACTTTC. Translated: CASSISVSGANVLTF.

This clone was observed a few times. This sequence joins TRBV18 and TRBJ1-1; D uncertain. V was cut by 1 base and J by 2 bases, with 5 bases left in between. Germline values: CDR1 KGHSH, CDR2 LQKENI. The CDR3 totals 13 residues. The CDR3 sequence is CASSPQINTEAFF. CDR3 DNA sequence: TGTGCCAGCTCACCACAGATAAACACTGAAGCTTTCTTT.

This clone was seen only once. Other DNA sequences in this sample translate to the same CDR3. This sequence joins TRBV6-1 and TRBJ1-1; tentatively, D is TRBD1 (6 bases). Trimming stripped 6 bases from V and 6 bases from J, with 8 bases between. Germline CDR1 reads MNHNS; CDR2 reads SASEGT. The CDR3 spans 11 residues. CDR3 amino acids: CASSQGSEAFF. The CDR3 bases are TGTGCCAGCAGCCAGGGGTCTGAAGCTTTCTTT.

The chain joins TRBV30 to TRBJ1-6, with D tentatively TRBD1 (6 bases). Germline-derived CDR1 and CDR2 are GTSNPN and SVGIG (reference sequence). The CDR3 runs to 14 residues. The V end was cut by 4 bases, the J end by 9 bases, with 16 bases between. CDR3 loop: CAWNVQGVGSPLHF. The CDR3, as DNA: TGTGCCTGGAATGTACAGGGTGTTGGTTCACCCCTCCACTTT.

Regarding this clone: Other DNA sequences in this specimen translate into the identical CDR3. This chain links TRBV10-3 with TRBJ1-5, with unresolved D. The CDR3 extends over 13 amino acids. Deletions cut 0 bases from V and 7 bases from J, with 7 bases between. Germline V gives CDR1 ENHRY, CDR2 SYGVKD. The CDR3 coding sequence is TGTGCCATCAGTGAGTCTCCAGAACAGCCCCAGCATTTT. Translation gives CAISESPEQPQHF.

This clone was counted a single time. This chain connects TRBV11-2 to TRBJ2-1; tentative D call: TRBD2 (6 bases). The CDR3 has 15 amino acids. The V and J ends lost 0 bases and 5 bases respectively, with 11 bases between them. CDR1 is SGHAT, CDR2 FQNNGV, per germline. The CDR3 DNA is TGTGCCAGCAGCTTAGACGGGAGATGGAACAATGAGCAGTTCTTC. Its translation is CASSLDGRWNNEQFF.

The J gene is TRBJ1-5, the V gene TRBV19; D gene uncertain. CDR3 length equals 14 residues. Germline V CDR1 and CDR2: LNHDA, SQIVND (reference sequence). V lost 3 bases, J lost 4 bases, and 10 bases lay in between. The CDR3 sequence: CASSMLIWNQPQHF. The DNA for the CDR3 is TGTGCCAGTAGTATGTTGATATGGAATCAGCCCCAGCATTTT.

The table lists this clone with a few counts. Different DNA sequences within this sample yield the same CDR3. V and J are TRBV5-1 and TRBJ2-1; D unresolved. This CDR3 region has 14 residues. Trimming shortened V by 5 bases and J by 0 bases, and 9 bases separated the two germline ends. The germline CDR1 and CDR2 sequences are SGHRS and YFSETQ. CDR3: CASSDTSSYNEQFF. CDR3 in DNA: TGCGCCAGCAGTGACACCAGCTCCTACAATGAGCAGTTCTTC.

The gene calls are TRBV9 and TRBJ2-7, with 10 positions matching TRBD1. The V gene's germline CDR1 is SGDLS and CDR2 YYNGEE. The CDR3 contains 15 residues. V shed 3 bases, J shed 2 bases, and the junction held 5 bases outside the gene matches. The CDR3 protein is CASSARDRGPYEQYF. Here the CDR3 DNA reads TGTGCCAGCAGCGCTCGGGACAGGGGTCCCTACGAGCAGTACTTC.